Ten or more counts support the clone carrying this TCR beta chain. These data come from a study of molecular identifiers for immune sequencing clone quantification. Trimming took off 4 bases at V and 1 base at J, with 7 bases between the two ends. The CDR3 has 13 amino acids. The V gene's germline CDR1 is SEHNR and CDR2 FQNEAQ (reference sequence). TCRdb re-called the PCR reads with MiXCR, one entry per CDR3 protein. The sample contains around 470,000 distinct CDR3 sequences, about 21% of which appear only once. The TCR sequence derives from a human donor in good health. Some libraries in this study had Jurkat cell RNA spiked in. V is TRBV7-9 and J is TRBJ1-1; D is uncertain. The sample comprised naive CD8+ T cells from blood, with Jurkat cell RNA spiked in. Stated subset: FACS-sorted CD8+CD4-CCR7+CD45RA+ naive T cells. Here the CDR3 reads CASSSTENTEAFF. Here the CDR3 DNA reads TGTGCCAGCAGCTCTACTGAGAACACTGAAGCTTTCTTT.